The present entry profiles one T cell receptor (beta chain) with its context. Its matching antigen is unknown. This sample stems from a study of cytomegalovirus exposure and HLA in healthy donors. Overall study context: The study's early data release held tens of millions of unique TCRs from HLA-typed donors. Whole-study findings and limits: In vitro confirmation showed three CMV-associated chains to be CMV antigen specific. In a later analysis, common viral pathogens appeared linked to several of the most significant clusters.

The CDR3 loop spans 14 amino acids. Trimming shortened V by 4 bases and J by 0 bases, and 9 bases separated the two germline ends. Germline lookup yields CDR1 ENHRY and CDR2 SYGVKD. The PCR ran on 60 Vbeta and 13 Jbeta primers. TCRdb's copy holds only in-frame clones and misses some; the assay was immunoSEQ multiplex PCR. Among about 200,000 clones, approximately 85% were seen once, and the ten largest hold less than 3.5%. The TCR sequence derives from a middle-aged woman in good health and CMV-seronegative. The chain carries TRBV10-3 and TRBJ1-1; weak D call: TRBD1 (5 bases). Sequenced: PBMCs. As DNA, the CDR3 is TGTGCCATCAGTGCACAGGACATGAACACTGAAGCTTTCTTT. Protein sequence: CAISAQDMNTEAFF.